A selection of T cell receptor beta chains follows, all from one sample in a study of T cell repertoires in cytomegalovirus infection. MiXCR, applied by TCRdb to the reads, yields one record per CDR3 protein. The sample lists approximately 700,000 distinct CDR3 sequences, less than 40% occurring once. The sample consisted of PBMCs. The receptor set was obtained from a human donor in good health (CMV status not recorded). Some clones in this sample may be carry-over from other donors' samples. Each CDR3 is given with its conserved first and last residue. A D gene is named only where the DNA matches it firmly. A clone size is listed for some rows: how often the clone was seen (once, few, many), or a class if it is expanded.

d_call j_call v_call clone_size cdr3_aa cdr3_nt
. TRBJ2-7 TRBV12-3/TRBV12-4 . CASRKRAGLSDEQYF TGTGCCAGCAGAAAAAGGGCGGGTCTCAGCGACGAGCAGTACTTC
. TRBJ2-7 TRBV25-1 . CASSGRPGTTRF TGTGCCAGCAGTGGGCGTCCCGGGACAACACGCTTC
. TRBJ1-2 TRBV2 . CASKEHLRDYGYTF TGTGCCAGCAAAGAACATCTCCGGGACTATGGCTACACCTTC
. TRBJ1-5 TRBV20-1 few CSARVEFGNQPQHF TGCAGTGCTAGAGTGGAATTCGGCAATCAGCCCCAGCATTTT
TRBD1 TRBJ1-2 TRBV19 . CASSIANRGSNYGYTF TGTGCCAGTAGTATTGCTAACAGGGGATCGAACTATGGCTACACCTTC
TRBD2 TRBJ2-4 TRBV20-1 . CSARPGLAGGLAKNIQYF TGCAGTGCTAGACCGGGACTAGCGGGGGGCTTAGCCAAAAACATTCAGTACTTC
. TRBJ2-3 TRBV7-6 many CASSLGGASTDTQYF TGTGCCAGCAGCTTAGGTGGGGCCAGCACAGATACGCAGTATTTT
. TRBJ2-7 TRBV12-3/TRBV12-4 few CASSLQVYEQYF TGTGCCAGCAGTTTACAGGTATACGAGCAGTACTTC
. TRBJ1-5 TRBV28 . CASRYRESNQPQHF TGTGCCAGCCGATACAGGGAAAGCAATCAGCCCCAGCATTTT
. TRBJ1-1 TRBV28 . CASRIQLADSEALF TGTGCCAGCAGGATACAACTCGCGGACTCTGAAGCTTTATTT
TRBD2 TRBJ2-2 TRBV4-2 few CASSQDVLLRGAGTGELFF TGTGCCAGCAGCCAGGACGTTCTCCTGCGGGGGGCGGGCACCGGGGAGCTGTTTTTT
. TRBJ1-1 TRBV19 few CASRGIKEKAFF TGTGCCAGTAGAGGAATCAAGGAAAAGGCTTTCTTT
. TRBJ1-2 TRBV9 . CASSEPIKTEDYGYTF TGTGCCAGCAGCGAACCTATCAAGACCGAGGACTATGGCTACACCTTC
. TRBJ2-1 TRBV6-6 many CASSRSRRGRDNEQFF TGTGCCAGCAGCCGATCCAGGAGGGGAAGGGACAATGAGCAGTTCTTC
. TRBJ1-1 TRBV12-3/TRBV12-4 . CASSFSDRNTEAFF TGTGCCAGCAGTTTCTCGGACAGGAACACTGAAGCTTTCTTT
. TRBJ2-4 TRBV12-3/TRBV12-4 . CASSLERRTKERNIQYF TGTGCCAGCAGTTTAGAAAGGCGGACGAAGGAGAGAAACATTCAGTACTTC
TRBD1 TRBJ1-5 TRBV7-2 . CASSPNRGSNQPQHF TGTGCCAGCAGCCCCAACAGGGGTAGCAATCAGCCCCAGCATTTT
. TRBJ1-2 TRBV2 many CATKTALIPNYGYTF TGTGCCACCAAGACAGCACTGATCCCTAACTATGGCTACACCTTC
. TRBJ1-5 TRBV12-3/TRBV12-4 . CASSQTDLWQPQHF TGTGCCAGCAGTCAGACGGACCTTTGGCAGCCCCAGCATTTT
. TRBJ1-4 TRBV7-2 many CASSLGGNEKLFF TGTGCCAGCAGCTTAGGTGGGAATGAAAAACTGTTTTTT
TRBD1 TRBJ2-2 TRBV20-1 . CSARDGGRGQVSGELFF TGCAGTGCTAGAGACGGGGGCAGGGGGCAGGTATCCGGGGAGCTGTTTTTT
TRBD1 TRBJ2-1 TRBV7-3 . CASSLSTGGVLEQFF TGTGCCAGCAGCTTATCAACAGGGGGAGTTCTTGAGCAGTTCTTC
. TRBJ2-7 TRBV5-1 . CASSARQGGSYEQYF TGCGCCAGCAGCGCGCGGCAGGGGGGGTCCTACGAGCAGTACTTC
. TRBJ2-2 TRBV27 . CASSTGWSAGELFF TGTGCCAGCAGTACAGGGTGGTCGGCCGGGGAGCTGTTTTTT
. TRBJ1-2 TRBV12-3/TRBV12-4 few CASSTRQNSYGYTF TGTGCCAGCAGTACTAGACAGAACTCCTATGGCTACACCTTC
. TRBJ1-1 TRBV7-9 . CASRGEGNTEAFF TGTGCCAGCAGGGGAGAGGGGAACACTGAAGCTTTCTTT
. TRBJ2-6 TRBV20-1 . CSATNSGANVLTF TGCAGTGCAACAAACTCTGGGGCCAACGTCCTGACTTTC
. TRBJ2-4 TRBV28 few CASSPSRAKNIQYF TGTGCCAGCAGTCCGAGCAGGGCCAAAAACATTCAGTACTTC
TRBD1 TRBJ1-6 TRBV12-3/TRBV12-4 few CASNDRGNSPLHF TGTGCCAGCAATGACAGGGGTAATTCACCCCTCCACTTT
TRBD1 TRBJ1-2 TRBV11-1 many CASSANDRDRVGYTF TGTGCCAGCAGCGCGAACGACCGGGACAGGGTGGGCTACACCTTC
. TRBJ2-3 TRBV10-3 . CAIKGSTDTQYF TGTGCCATCAAGGGTAGCACAGATACGCAGTATTTT
. TRBJ2-1 TRBV7-6 many CASSLVALGYNEQFF TGTGCCAGCAGCTTAGTGGCCCTTGGCTACAATGAGCAGTTCTTC
. TRBJ1-5 TRBV5-5 . CASSLESGNSNQPQHF TGTGCCAGCAGCTTGGAGTCGGGGAATAGCAATCAGCCCCAGCATTTT
. TRBJ1-2 TRBV28 . CASSSTGGYTF TGTGCCAGCAGTTCCACAGGGGGCTACACCTTC
. TRBJ1-2 TRBV28 . CASSLVLLGGYTF TGTGCCAGCAGTTTGGTCTTATTAGGGGGCTACACCTTC
. TRBJ1-5 TRBV28 few CASSLVQISNQPQHF TGTGCCAGCAGTTTAGTACAGATTAGCAATCAGCCCCAGCATTTT
. TRBJ1-2 TRBV20-1 . CSARGGAPGYTF TGCAGTGCTAGGGGGGGGGCGCCTGGCTACACCTTC